The 11 T cell receptor beta chains given below trace back to one sample, sequenced in a study of blood T cell repertoires in COVID-19. TCRdb's copy holds only in-frame clones and misses some; the assay was immunoSEQ multiplex PCR. The sample yields tens of thousands of clones, around 90% seen once. Material: peripheral blood. These receptors were collected from a man aged 45-60 years with active or convalescent COVID-19.

The chain combines TRBV13 with TRBJ1-1; weak D call: TRBD1 (6 bases). The CDR3 loop spans 19 amino acids. The V gene lost 1 base and the J gene lost 0 bases, with 21 bases spanning the gap. Germline values: CDR1 PRHDT, CDR2 FYEKMQ (reference sequence). CDR3 protein: CASSLDRGKSSGVNTEAFF. In DNA form, the CDR3 reads TGTGCCAGCAGCTTAGACCGTGGCAAATCCTCAGGGGTGAACACTGAAGCTTTCTTT.

The V gene is TRBV6-5, the J gene TRBJ2-7, with D perhaps TRBD1 (6 bases). Germline CDR1 is MNHEY and CDR2 is SVGAGI. Trimming shortened V by 2 bases and J by 2 bases, and 16 bases separated the two germline ends. The CDR3 has 16 residues. CDR3 coding DNA: TGTGCCAGCAGTTACGGCTCCCGGGACAATCCCTACGAGCAGTACTTC. Protein: CASSYGSRDNPYEQYF.

The chain links TRBV19 to TRBJ1-1; tentative D call: TRBD1 (5 bases). Trimming cost V 1 base and J 4 bases, with 7 bases left between them. CDR1 and CDR2 (germline): LNHDA, SQIVND (reference sequence). The CDR3 contains 13 residues. CDR3 nucleotide sequence: TGTGCCAGTAGTATAGTAGGGGCCACTGAAGCTTTCTTT. Protein: CASSIVGATEAFF.

A single count supports this clone. The chain couples TRBV20-1 to TRBJ2-3; 12 positions agree with TRBD2. CDR3 length: 16 residues. The germline CDR1 and CDR2 sequences are DFQATT and SNEGSKA (reference sequence). V trimming: 3 bases; J trimming: 5 bases; junction bases outside the gene matches: 9. CDR3 nucleotides: TGCAGTGCTAGTCCCTCGCTAGCGGGAGGGCTAGATACGCAGTATTTT. Encoded protein: CSASPSLAGGLDTQYF.

J is TRBJ2-3 and V is TRBV18; D is unclear. From germline, CDR1 is KGHSH and CDR2 LQKENI. The CDR3 sequence is 12 residues long. V was trimmed by 4 bases and J by 2 bases, leaving 4 bases between them. The CDR3 DNA reads TGTGCCAGCTCACTCTACACAGATACGCAGTATTTT. It specifies CASSLYTDTQYF.

V is TRBV24-1 and J is TRBJ2-2; possibly TRBD2 for D (6 bases). V was pared by 6 bases and J by 0 bases, with 16 bases between. The CDR3 is made up of 17 amino acids. Germline values: CDR1 KGHDR, CDR2 SFDVKD. As DNA, the CDR3 is TGTGCCACCAGTTTTGGAGGGTTTCAATCGAACACCGGGGAGCTGTTTTTT. This sequence encodes CATSFGGFQSNTGELFF.

V is TRBV4-2 and J is TRBJ2-1, with 10 positions matching TRBD2. This CDR3 has 15 residues. Germline lookup yields CDR1 LGHNA and CDR2 YNFKEQ. With V trimmed by 6 bases and J by 5 bases, 7 bases remained unmatched. The chain's CDR3 is CASRRLAGENNEQFF. CDR3 DNA sequence: TGTGCCAGCAGGCGTCTAGCGGGAGAGAACAATGAGCAGTTCTTC.

This chain uses TRBV3-1 (or the pseudogene TRBV3-2) with TRBJ2-4, with D unresolved. Trimming cost V 6 bases and J 4 bases, with 10 bases left between them. This CDR3 contains 13 residues. Germline V gene lookup returns CDR1 LGHDT and CDR2 YNNKEL (reference sequence). CDR3 in amino acids: CASSLTSKNIQYF. Written as DNA, the CDR3 is TGTGCCAGCAGTCTAACCTCGAAAAACATTCAGTACTTC.

The chain couples TRBV19 to TRBJ2-2; maybe TRBD1 (5 bases). The germline gives CDR1 LNHDA, CDR2 SQIVND (reference sequence). There are 16 residues in the CDR3. Trimming removed 1 base at V and 6 bases at J, with 15 bases between. CDR3 nucleotides: TGTGCCAGTAGTATAGTTGGACATCCCCTTCCCGGGGAGCTGTTTTTT. Residues: CASSIVGHPLPGELFF.

The V gene is TRBV19, the J gene TRBJ2-1, with D maybe TRBD2 (7 bases). The CDR3 is made up of 16 amino acids. Trimming left V 7 bases short and J 7 bases short, with 23 bases between. Germline CDR1 LNHDA, CDR2 SQIVND (reference sequence). The CDR3 spells CASTPVQGMGGNEQFF. The CDR3 DNA sequence: TGTGCCAGTACCCCCGTACAGGGAATGGGAGGGAATGAGCAGTTCTTC.

This clone was seen more than once but under ten times. The gene calls are TRBV19 and TRBJ1-4; D remains unclear. Germline CDR1 LNHDA, CDR2 SQIVND (reference sequence). V lost 3 bases and J lost 8, with 4 bases in between. The CDR3 extends over 11 amino acids. In DNA, the CDR3 is TGTGCCAGTAGTATGGCCGAAAAACTGTTTTTT. Amino acids: CASSMAEKLFF.